This T cell receptor beta chain was identified in a study of a mutant IDH1 vaccine in newly diagnosed glioma. Overall study: Following radiotherapy alone, or alongside temozolomide cycles, vaccination was started after an interval of 4-6 weeks. Before enrollment, patients got radiotherapy alone, temozolomide alone, or mostly the combination. Whole-study findings and limits: Vaccination elicited immune responses in 90% to 95% of patients. Apparently, pseudoprogression bore no relation to changes among the top peripheral T cell clonotypes.

For this clone: No antigen is known for it.

Generated by immunoSEQ multiplex PCR, the TCRdb table keeps only in-frame clones and is missing some. This sample has about 130,000 clones; about 82% occur once, and the top ten carry approximately 5%. Time point defined: week 11, during vaccination. A 20-mer mutant IDH1 peptide at 300 ug was injected subcutaneously with topical imiquimod. Trimming cost V 4 bases and J 5 bases, with 12 bases left between them. Germline V gene sequence: CDR1 LGHNA, CDR2 YSLEER. The CDR3 has 14 residues. The rearrangement links TRBV4-3 to TRBJ1-5; a weak D match, TRBD1 (6 bases). Sequencing used PBMCs, obtained from a glioma patient whose treatment included an IDH1 peptide vaccine. This TCR came from a man aged 35 to 55 with glioma. CDR3 in DNA: TGCGCCAGCAGCCCTGGGGGCGCGGATCAGCCCCAGCATTTT. Residues: CASSPGGADQPQHF.